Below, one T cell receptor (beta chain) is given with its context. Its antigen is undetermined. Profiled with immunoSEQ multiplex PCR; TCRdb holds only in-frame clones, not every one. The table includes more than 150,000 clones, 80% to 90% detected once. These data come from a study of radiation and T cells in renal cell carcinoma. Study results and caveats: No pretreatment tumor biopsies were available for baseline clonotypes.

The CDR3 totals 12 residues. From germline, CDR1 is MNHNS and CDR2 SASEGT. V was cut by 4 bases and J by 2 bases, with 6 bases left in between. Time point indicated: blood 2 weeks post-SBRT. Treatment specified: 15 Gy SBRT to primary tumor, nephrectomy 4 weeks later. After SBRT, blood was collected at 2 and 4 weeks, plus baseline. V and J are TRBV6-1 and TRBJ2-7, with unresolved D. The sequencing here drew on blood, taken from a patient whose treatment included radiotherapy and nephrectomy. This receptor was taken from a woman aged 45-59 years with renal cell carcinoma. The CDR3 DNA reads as TGTGCCAGCAGTGTCCTTACCTACGAGCAGTACTTC. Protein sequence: CASSVLTYEQYF.